This entry concerns a single T cell receptor beta chain. V shed 7 bases and J shed 5 bases, with 21 bases lying between them. The CDR3 has 15 residues. The germline gives CDR1 MNHNS, CDR2 SASEGT. Assay: immunoSEQ multiplex PCR; the TCRdb copy retains only in-frame clones and omits some. The sample has tens of thousands of clones; roughly 92% are singletons. This entry comes from a study of resident and recirculating memory T cells in vitiligo. This clonotype was obtained from a male donor with vitiligo. The chain carries TRBV6-1 and TRBJ2-7, with D uncertain. The sample consisted of blood. CDR3 sequence reads: CASTGALGDSHEQYF. DNA of the CDR3: TGTGCCAGCACAGGCGCCTTGGGTGATTCACACGAGCAGTACTTC.